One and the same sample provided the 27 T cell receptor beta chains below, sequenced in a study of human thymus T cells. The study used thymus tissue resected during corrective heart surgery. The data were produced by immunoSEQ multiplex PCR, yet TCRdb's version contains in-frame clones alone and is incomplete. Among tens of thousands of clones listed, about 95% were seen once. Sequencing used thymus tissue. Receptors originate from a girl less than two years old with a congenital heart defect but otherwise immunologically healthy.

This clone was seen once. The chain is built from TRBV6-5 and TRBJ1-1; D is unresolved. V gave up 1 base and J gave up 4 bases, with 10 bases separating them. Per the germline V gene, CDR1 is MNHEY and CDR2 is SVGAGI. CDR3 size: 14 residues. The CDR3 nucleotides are TGTGCCAGCAGTTACTGGGGTCGGGCCACTGAAGCTTTCTTT. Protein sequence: CASSYWGRATEAFF.

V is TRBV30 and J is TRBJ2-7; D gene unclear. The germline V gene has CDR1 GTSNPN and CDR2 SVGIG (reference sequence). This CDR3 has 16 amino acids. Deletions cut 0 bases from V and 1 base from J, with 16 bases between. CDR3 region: CAWSVLARCESYEQYF. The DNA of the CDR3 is TGTGCCTGGAGTGTACTTGCCCGCTGCGAGTCCTACGAGCAGTACTTC.

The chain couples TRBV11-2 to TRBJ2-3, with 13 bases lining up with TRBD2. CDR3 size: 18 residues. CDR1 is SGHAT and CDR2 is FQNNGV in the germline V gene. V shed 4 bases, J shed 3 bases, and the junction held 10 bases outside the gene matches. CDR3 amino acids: CASSSATSGRQGTDTQYF. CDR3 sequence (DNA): TGTGCCAGCAGCTCGGCGACTAGCGGGAGGCAGGGTACAGATACGCAGTATTTT.

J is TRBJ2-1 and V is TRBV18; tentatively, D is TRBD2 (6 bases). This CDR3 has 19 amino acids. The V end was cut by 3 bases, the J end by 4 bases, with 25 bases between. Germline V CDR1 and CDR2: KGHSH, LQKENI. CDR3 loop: CASSPPRRGLMAQYNEQFF. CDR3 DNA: TGTGCCAGCTCACCCCCAAGGAGGGGTCTAATGGCCCAATACAATGAGCAGTTCTTC. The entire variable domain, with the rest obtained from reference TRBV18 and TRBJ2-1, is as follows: NAGVMQNPRHLVRRRGQEARLRCSPMKGHSHVYWYRQLPEEGLKFMVYLQKENIIDESGMPKERFSAEFPKEGPSILRIQQVVRGDSAAYFCASSPPRRGLMAQYNEQFFGPGTRLTVL.

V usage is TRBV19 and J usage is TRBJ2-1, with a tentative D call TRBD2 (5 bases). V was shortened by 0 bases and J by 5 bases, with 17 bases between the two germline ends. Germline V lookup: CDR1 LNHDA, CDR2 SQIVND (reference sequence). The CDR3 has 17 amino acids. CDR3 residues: CASSIDRSEGVDNEQFF. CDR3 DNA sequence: TGTGCCAGTAGTATAGATAGGTCAGAGGGAGTGGACAATGAGCAGTTCTTC.

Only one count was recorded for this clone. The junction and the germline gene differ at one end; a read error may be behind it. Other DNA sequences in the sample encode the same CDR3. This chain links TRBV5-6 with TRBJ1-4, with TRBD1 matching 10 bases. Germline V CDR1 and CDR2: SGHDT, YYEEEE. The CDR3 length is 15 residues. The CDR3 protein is CASSLWDRGSEKLFF. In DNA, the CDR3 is TGTGCCAGTAGCTTATGGGACAGGGGTAGCGAAAAACTGTTTTTT.

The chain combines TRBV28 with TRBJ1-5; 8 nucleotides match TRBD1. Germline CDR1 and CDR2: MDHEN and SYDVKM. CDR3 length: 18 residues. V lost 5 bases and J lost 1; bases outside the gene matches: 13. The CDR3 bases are TGTGCCAGCAGTCCCCAGGACAGGGCGGGAAGGAGCAATCAGCCCCAGCATTTT. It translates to CASSPQDRAGRSNQPQHF.

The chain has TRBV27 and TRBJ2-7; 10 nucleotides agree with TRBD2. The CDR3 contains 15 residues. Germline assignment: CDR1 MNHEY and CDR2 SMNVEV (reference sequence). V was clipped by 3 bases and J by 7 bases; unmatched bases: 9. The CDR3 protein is CASSFEREGLLEQYF. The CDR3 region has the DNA TGTGCCAGCAGTTTCGAGCGGGAGGGCCTTCTGGAGCAGTACTTC.

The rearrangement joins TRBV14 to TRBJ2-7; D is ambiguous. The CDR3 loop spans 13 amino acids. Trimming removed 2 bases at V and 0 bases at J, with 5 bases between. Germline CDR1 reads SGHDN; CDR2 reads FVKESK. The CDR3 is CASSQRVSYEQYF. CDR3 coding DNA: TGTGCCAGCAGCCAACGGGTCTCCTACGAGCAGTACTTC.

The CDR3: CASSRTGSNEQFF. The CDR3 DNA reads as TGTGCCAGCAGCCGGACAGGGTCAAATGAGCAGTTCTTC. This chain connects TRBV7-6 to TRBJ2-1; TRBD1 matches 8 bases. The ends lost 5 bases at V and 7 bases at J; junction bases unmatched: 4. The CDR3 runs 13 residues. Looked up from germline, CDR1 is SGHVS and CDR2 is FNYEAQ.

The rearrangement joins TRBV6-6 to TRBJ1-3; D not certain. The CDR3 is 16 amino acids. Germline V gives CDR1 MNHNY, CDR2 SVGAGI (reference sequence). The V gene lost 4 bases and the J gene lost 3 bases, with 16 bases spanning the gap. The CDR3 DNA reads TGTGCCAGCAGTTCCCTCAGGTTTACGGGTGGAAACACCATATATTTT. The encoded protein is CASSSLRFTGGNTIYF.

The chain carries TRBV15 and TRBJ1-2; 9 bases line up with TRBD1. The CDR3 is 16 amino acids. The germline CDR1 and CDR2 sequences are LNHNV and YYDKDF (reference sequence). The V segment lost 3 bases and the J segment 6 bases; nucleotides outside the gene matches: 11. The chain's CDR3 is CATSSRPGQGFDGYTF. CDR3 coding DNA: TGTGCCACCAGCAGTAGGCCGGGACAGGGCTTCGATGGCTACACCTTC.

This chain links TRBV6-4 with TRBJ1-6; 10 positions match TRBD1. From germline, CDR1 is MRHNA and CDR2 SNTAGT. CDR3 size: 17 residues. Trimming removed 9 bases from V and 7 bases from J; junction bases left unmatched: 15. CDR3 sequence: CASPNIRDRGVNSPLHF. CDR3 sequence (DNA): TGTGCCAGTCCTAACATCCGGGACAGGGGAGTAAATTCACCCCTCCACTTT.

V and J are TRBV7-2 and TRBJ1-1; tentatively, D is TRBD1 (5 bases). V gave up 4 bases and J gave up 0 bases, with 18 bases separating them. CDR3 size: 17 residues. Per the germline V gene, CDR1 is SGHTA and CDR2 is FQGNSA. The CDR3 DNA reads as TGTGCCAGCAGCTCCGAAAGTCCGGGACCCCTGAACACTGAAGCTTTCTTT. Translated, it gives CASSSESPGPLNTEAFF.

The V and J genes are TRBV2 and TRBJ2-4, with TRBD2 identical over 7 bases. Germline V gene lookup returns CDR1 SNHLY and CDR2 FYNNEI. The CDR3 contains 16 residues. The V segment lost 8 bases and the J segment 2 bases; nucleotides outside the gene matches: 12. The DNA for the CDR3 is TGTGCCAGCGGGGGGTCCCGCGGGAGTCCCAAAAACATTCAGTACTTC. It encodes CASGGSRGSPKNIQYF.

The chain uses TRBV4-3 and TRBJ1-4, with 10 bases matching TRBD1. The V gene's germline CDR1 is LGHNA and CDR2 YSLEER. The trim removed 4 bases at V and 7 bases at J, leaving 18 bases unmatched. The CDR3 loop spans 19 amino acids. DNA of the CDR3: TGCGCCAGCAGCCTCGGGGAGTGGACAGGGGGATGGGGAGTTGAAAAACTGTTTTTT. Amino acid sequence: CASSLGEWTGGWGVEKLFF.

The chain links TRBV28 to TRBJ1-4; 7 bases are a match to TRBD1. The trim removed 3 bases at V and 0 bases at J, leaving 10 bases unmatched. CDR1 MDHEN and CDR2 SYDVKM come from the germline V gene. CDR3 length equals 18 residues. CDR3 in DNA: TGTGCCAGCAGTTTCACGACAGGGAGGACATCAACTAATGAAAAACTGTTTTTT. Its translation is CASSFTTGRTSTNEKLFF.

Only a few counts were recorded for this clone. The chain's CDR3 is CASSFGQGDEQYF. The DNA for the CDR3 is TGTGCCAGCAGCTTCGGACAGGGGGACGAGCAGTACTTC. This chain uses TRBV7-9 with TRBJ2-7, with TRBD1 identical over 10 bases. Trimming at V came to 3 bases and at J to 5 bases, leaving 1 base not matched to a gene. This CDR3 has 13 amino acids. Germline values: CDR1 SEHNR, CDR2 FQNEAQ (reference sequence).

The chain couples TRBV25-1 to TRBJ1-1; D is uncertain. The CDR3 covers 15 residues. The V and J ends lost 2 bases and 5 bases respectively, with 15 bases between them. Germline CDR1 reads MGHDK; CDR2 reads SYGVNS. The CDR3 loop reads CASSEEVDGETEAFF. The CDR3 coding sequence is TGTGCCAGCAGTGAAGAAGTGGATGGGGAGACTGAAGCTTTCTTT.

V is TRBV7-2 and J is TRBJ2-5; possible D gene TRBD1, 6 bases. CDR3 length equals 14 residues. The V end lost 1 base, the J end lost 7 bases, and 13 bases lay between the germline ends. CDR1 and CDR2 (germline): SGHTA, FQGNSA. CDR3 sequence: CASSLVAGAGTQYF. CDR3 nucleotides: TGTGCCAGCAGCTTAGTGGCAGGGGCGGGGACCCAGTACTTC.

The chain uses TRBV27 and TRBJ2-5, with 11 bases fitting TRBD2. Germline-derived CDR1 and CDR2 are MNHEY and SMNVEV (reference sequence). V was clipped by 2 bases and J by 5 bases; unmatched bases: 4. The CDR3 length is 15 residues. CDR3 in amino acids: CASSLVAGGRETQYF. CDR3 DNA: TGTGCCAGCAGTTTAGTAGCGGGAGGGCGGGAGACCCAGTACTTC.

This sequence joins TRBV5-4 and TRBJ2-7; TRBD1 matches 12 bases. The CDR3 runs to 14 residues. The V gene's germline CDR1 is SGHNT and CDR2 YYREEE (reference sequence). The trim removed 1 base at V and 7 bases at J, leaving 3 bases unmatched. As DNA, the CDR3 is TGTGCCAGCAGCTTGCGGGACAGGGGGCAGGAGCAGTACTTC. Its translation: CASSLRDRGQEQYF.

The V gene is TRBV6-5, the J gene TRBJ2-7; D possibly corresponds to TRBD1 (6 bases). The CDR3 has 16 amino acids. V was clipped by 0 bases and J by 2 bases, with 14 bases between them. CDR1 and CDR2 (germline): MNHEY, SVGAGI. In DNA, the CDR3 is TGTGCCAGCAGTTACTCAAGGGGGTCCAACCCCTACGAGCAGTACTTC. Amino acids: CASSYSRGSNPYEQYF.

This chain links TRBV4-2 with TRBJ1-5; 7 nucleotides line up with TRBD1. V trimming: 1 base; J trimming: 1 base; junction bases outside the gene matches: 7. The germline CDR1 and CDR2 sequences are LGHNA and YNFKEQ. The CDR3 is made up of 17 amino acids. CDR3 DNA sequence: TGTGCCAGCAGCCAAGTCGTTTCAGGGGGGAGCAATCAGCCCCAGCATTTT. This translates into CASSQVVSGGSNQPQHF.

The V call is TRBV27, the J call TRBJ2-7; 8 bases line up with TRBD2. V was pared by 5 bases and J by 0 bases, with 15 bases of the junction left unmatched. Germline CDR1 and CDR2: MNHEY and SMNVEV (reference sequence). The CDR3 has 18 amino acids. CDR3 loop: CASSPHARGGDYSYEQYF. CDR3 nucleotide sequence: TGTGCCAGCAGTCCGCACGCCCGGGGGGGGGACTACTCCTACGAGCAGTACTTC.

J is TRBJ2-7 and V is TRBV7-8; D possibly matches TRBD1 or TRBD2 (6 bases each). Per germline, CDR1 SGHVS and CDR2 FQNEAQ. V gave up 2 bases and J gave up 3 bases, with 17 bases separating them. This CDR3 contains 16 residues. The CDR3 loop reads CASSLLVRRGIYEQYF. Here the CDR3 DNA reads TGTGCCAGCAGCTTATTAGTAAGGAGGGGGATCTACGAGCAGTACTTC.

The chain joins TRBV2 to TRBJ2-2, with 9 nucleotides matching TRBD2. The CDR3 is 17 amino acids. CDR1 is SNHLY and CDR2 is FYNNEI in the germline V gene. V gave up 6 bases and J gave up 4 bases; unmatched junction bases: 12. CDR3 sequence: CASSQRREGRATGELFF. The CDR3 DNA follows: TGTGCCAGCAGCCAGCGGCGGGAGGGCCGGGCCACCGGGGAGCTGTTTTTT.